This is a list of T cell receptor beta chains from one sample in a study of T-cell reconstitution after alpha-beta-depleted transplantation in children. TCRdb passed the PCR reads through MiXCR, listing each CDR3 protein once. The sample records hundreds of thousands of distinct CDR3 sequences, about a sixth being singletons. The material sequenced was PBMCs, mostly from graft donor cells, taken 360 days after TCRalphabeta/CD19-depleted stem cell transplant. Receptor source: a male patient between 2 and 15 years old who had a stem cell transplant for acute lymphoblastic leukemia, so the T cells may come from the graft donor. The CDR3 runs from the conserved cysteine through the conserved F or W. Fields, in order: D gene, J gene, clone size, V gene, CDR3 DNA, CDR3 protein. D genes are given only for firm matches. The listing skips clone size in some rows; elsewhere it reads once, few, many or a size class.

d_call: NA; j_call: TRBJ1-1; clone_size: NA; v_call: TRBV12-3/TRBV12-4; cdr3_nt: TGTGCCAGCGGGAGGGCAGGGTGGACTGAAGCTTTCTTT; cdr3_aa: CASGRAGWTEAFF
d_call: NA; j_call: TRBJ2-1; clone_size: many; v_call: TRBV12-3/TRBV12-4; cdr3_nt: TGTGCCAGCAGACTACAGAGGACGTCCGAGCAGTTCTTC; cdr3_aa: CASRLQRTSEQFF
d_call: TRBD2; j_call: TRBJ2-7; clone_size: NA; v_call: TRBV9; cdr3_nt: TGTGCCAGCAGCTATTCGGGGGCCATAAGCGGGAGGGCCGAGGAGCAGTACTTC; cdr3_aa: CASSYSGAISGRAEEQYF
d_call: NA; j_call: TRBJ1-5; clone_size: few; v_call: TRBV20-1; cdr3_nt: TGCAGTGCTGACGGAGGCGGGAATCAGCCCCAGCATTTT; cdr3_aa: CSADGGGNQPQHF
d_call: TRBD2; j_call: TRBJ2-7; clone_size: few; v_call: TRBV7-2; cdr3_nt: TGTGCCAGCAGCTTAGAAAGCGGGAGGCTCTACGAGCAGTACTTC; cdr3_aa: CASSLESGRLYEQYF
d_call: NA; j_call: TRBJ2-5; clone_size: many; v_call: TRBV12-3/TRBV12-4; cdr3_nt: TGTGCCAGCAGTCCCTTACAGGGGACCCAGTACTTC; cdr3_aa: CASSPLQGTQYF
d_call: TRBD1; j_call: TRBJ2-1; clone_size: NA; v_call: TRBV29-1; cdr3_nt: TGCAGCGTTGGGCACCGGGACAGTGGTGGAAATGAGCAGTTCTTC; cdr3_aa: CSVGHRDSGGNEQFF
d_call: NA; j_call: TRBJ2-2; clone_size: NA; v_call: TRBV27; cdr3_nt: TGTGCCAGCAGTCGACTTGTTTTTGGGGAGCTGTTTTTT; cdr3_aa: CASSRLVFGELFF
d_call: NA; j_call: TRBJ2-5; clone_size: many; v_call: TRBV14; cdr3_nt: TGTGCCAGCAGCCAAGGATGGGTGTACCAAGAGACCCAGTACTTC; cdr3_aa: CASSQGWVYQETQYF
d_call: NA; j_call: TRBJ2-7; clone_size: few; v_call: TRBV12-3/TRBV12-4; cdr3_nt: TGTGCCAGCAGTCCTCGGGTTCGGTACGAGCAGTACTTC; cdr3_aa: CASSPRVRYEQYF
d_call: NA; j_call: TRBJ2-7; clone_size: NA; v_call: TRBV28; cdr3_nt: TGTGCCAGCAGTTTTTCCCCAGGGGCGGGAGCATACGAGCAGTACTTC; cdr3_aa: CASSFSPGAGAYEQYF
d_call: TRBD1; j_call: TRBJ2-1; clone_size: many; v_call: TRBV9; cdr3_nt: TGTGCCAGCAACACGGGACAGGCTTACAATGAGCAGTTCTTC; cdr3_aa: CASNTGQAYNEQFF
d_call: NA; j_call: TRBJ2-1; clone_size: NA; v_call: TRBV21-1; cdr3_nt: TGTGCCAGCAGCACTGAATACAGTTACAATGAGCAGTTCTTC; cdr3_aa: CASSTEYSYNEQFF
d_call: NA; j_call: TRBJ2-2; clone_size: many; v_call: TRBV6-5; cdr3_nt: TGTGCCAGCAGAAACTGGGTGGCCGGGGAGCTGTTTTTT; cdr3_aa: CASRNWVAGELFF
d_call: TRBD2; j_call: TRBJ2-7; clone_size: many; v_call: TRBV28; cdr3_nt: TGTGCCAGCAGTTTCCCCCGCGGGAGGGTGAGCGAGCAGTACTTC; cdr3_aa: CASSFPRGRVSEQYF
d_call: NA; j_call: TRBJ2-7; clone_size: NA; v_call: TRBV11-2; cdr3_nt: TGTGCCAGCAGCTTAAAGAACGGGGGGCTGCCAGCCTACGAGCAGTACTTC; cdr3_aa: CASSLKNGGLPAYEQYF
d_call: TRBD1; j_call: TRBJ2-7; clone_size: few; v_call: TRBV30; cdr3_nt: TGTGCCTGGAGCATTACAGGGGGCGAGCAGTACTTC; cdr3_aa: CAWSITGGEQYF
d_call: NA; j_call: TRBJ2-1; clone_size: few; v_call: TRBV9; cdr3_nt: TGTGCCAGCAGCGTACGACAGGTCCCCTACAATGAGCAGTTCTTC; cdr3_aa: CASSVRQVPYNEQFF
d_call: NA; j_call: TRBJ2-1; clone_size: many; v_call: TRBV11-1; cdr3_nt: TGTGCCAGCAGCCCCCTTAGTTGGCGGTCGGATCAAGGGAATGAGCAGTTCTTC; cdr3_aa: CASSPLSWRSDQGNEQFF
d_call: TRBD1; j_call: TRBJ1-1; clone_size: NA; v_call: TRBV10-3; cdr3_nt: TGTGCCATCAGCCCGGGACAGGGGCTGGGGGACTTGACGGCTTTCTTT; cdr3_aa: CAISPGQGLGDLTAFF
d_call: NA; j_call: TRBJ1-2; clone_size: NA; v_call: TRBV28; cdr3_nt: TGTGCCAGCAGTTTCTTGGCAGCACCTAACTATGGCTACACCTTC; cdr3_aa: CASSFLAAPNYGYTF
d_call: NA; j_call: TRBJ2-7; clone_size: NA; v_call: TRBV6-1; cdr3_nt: TGTGCCAGCAGCCCCTGGAGGGGAAAATTCTACGAGCAGTACTTC; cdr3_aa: CASSPWRGKFYEQYF
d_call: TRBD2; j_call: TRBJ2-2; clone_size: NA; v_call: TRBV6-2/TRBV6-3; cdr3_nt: TGTGCCAGCCGATCCGTCCGGAGCGGGAGATACACCGGGGAGCTGTTTTTT; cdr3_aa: CASRSVRSGRYTGELFF
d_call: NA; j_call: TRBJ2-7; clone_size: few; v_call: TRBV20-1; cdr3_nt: TGCAGTGCTAGAGATCGAGGACAGCTCTACGAGCAGTACTTC; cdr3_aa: CSARDRGQLYEQYF
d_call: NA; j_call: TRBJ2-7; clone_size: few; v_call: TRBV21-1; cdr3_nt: TGTGCCATCCAAAACAGGACTAGCGGGAGGGCAGCCTACGAGCAGTACTTC; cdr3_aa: CAIQNRTSGRAAYEQYF
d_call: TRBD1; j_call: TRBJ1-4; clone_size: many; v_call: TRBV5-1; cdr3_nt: TGCGCCAGCAGCTTGGACATGACAGGGGGTGGTGAAAAACTGTTTTTT; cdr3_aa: CASSLDMTGGGEKLFF
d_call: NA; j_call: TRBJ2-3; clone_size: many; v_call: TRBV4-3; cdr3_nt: TGCGCCAGCAGCCAAGATGTAACAGGGTGGGCTACGCAGTATTTT; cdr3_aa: CASSQDVTGWATQYF
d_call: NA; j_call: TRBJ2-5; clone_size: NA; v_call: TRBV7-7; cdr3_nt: TGTGCTAGCAGCCAGGGACCAGCACAAGAGACCCAGTACTTC; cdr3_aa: CASSQGPAQETQYF
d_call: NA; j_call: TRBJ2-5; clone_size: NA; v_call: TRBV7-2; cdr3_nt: TGTGCCGGCAGCCCCCGCTGGAGGGAAGAGACCCAGTACTTC; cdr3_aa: CAGSPRWREETQYF
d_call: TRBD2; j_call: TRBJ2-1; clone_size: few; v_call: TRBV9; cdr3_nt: TGTGCCAGCAGCGGAACCCTAGCGGGCGTCTACAATGAGCAGTTCTTC; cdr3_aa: CASSGTLAGVYNEQFF
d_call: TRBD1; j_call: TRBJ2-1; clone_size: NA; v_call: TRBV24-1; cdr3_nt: TGTGCCACCAGTGGCCGACTAAGGACAGGCTCCTACAATGAGCAGTTCTTC; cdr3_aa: CATSGRLRTGSYNEQFF
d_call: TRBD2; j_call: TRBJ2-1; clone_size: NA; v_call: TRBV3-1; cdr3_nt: TGTGCCAGCAGCCAAGGAATTTTCACCGGGACTACCTCCTACAATGAGCAGTTCTTC; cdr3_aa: CASSQGIFTGTTSYNEQFF
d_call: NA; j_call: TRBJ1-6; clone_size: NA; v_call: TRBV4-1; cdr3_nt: TGCGCCAGCAGCCAAGATGTGTCAGGCCCTAATTCACCCCTCCACTTT; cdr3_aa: CASSQDVSGPNSPLHF
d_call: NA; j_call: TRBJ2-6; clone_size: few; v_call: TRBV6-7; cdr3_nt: TGTGCCAGCAGTTACTTCTCTGGGGCCAACGTCCTGACTTTC; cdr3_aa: CASSYFSGANVLTF
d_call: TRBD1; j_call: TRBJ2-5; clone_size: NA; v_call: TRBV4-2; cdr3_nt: TGTGCCAGCAGCCCACAGGGGGGAAAAGAGACCCAGTACTTC; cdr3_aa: CASSPQGGKETQYF
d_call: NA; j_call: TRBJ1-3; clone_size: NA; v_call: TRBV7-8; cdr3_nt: TGTGCCAGCAGCTTAGAAGGGGGCTCTGGAAACACCATATATTTT; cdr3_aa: CASSLEGGSGNTIYF
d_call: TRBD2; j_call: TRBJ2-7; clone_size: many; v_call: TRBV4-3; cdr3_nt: TGCGCCAGCAGCCAAGCCTCCGGGAGGACCTACGAGCAGTACTTC; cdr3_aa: CASSQASGRTYEQYF